One TCR beta chain is described in this entry. The antigen is undetermined. Unique molecular identifiers were present in the TCR beta cDNA libraries. T cells numbering 1 to 10 million yielded cDNA molecules that totaled some 500,000. From the PCR reads, TCRdb called clonotypes with MiXCR, one entry per CDR3 protein. Seen here are some 700,000 distinct CDR3 sequences, 55% to 60% observed once, and the top ten hold about 10%. This entry comes from a study of post-analysis software for immune sequencing data. Turning to the study itself: Patients had relapsing-remitting, secondary progressive or progressive-relapsing multiple sclerosis; some lacked subtype. Points from the study as a whole: Compared with controls, patients showed significantly lower normalized Chao1 diversity. Compared with controls, patients had more of five TRBV segments, including TRBV5-6, TRBV5-1 and TRBV20-1.

The V gene's germline CDR1 is DFQATT and CDR2 SNEGSKA (reference sequence). The V gene lost 6 bases and the J gene lost 4 bases, with 10 bases spanning the gap. The CDR3 has 12 amino acids. This clonotype was obtained from a girl aged 2 to 10 with multiple sclerosis. The chain is built from TRBV20-1 and TRBJ2-1; maybe TRBD2 (6 bases). The sequenced sample consisted of blood. The CDR3 loop reads CSAETSYNEQFF. The CDR3 nucleotides are TGCAGTGCGGAGACTAGTTACAATGAGCAGTTCTTC.